This entry lists 27 T cell receptor beta chains sequenced from one sample in a study of T-cell reconstitution after alpha-beta-depleted transplantation in children. Unique molecular identifiers were built into the TCRbeta library. Each CDR3 protein gets one entry after TCRdb re-called the PCR reads with MiXCR. The table lists around 100,000 distinct CDR3 sequences, about 9.3% of them singletons. The material sequenced was PBMCs, taken before TCRalphabeta/CD19-depleted stem cell transplant. The receptor set was obtained from a boy under 10 years old with acute lymphoblastic leukemia, due to receive a stem cell transplant.

This clonotype was detected only a few times. V gene TRBV20-1 combines with J gene TRBJ1-5, with a possible D match to TRBD1 (6 bases). Trimming cost V 6 bases and J 2 bases, with 11 bases left between them. This CDR3 spans 13 amino acids. In germline, CDR1 is DFQATT, CDR2 SNEGSKA (reference sequence). As DNA, the CDR3 is TGCAGTGCCCAGGGGTTCGGCAATCAGCCCCAGCATTTT. Translated: CSAQGFGNQPQHF.

This clonotype was observed many times. The V call is TRBV5-6, the J call TRBJ1-1; D gene uncertain. V dropped 0 bases and J dropped 8 bases, with 5 bases sitting between them. This CDR3 spans 11 amino acids. Germline CDR1 reads SGHDT; CDR2 reads YYEEEE. The CDR3 here is CASSLADEAFF. The DNA of the CDR3 is TGTGCCAGCAGCTTGGCCGACGAAGCTTTCTTT.

The table lists this clonotype with many counts. The chain carries TRBV20-1 and TRBJ2-3; TRBD2 matches at 10 bases. The CDR3 covers 20 residues. The V and J ends lost 1 base and 8 bases, in that order; junction bases with no gene match: 24. Germline V gene sequence: CDR1 DFQATT, CDR2 SNEGSKA (reference sequence). The CDR3 loop reads CSARGIGGLAEARGAGTQYF. CDR3 DNA: TGCAGTGCTAGAGGAATAGGAGGACTAGCGGAGGCCAGGGGAGCGGGTACGCAGTATTTT.

V gene TRBV6-1 combines with J gene TRBJ1-1, with TRBD1 as a possible D gene (6 bases). This CDR3 is built from 13 residues. Germline lookup yields CDR1 MNHNS and CDR2 SASEGT. Trimming cost V 8 bases and J 3 bases, with 13 bases left between them. The CDR3, as DNA: TGTGCCAGCGGGGGACATTTGTACACTGAAGCTTTCTTT. It codes for CASGGHLYTEAFF.

The chain links TRBV3-1 to TRBJ2-7, with 7 bases lining up with TRBD1. With V trimmed by 4 bases and J by 2 bases, 8 bases remained unmatched. CDR1 LGHDT and CDR2 YNNKEL come from the germline V gene (reference sequence). The CDR3 runs 15 residues. DNA for the CDR3: TGTGCCAGCAGCCTTTCGGGCGGACAGGCCTACGAGCAGTACTTC. Amino acid sequence: CASSLSGGQAYEQYF.

Ten or more counts support this clonotype. This chain links TRBV20-1 with TRBJ2-3; D gene ambiguous. Germline loops: CDR1 DFQATT, CDR2 SNEGSKA (reference sequence). The CDR3 has 16 amino acids. V shed 5 bases and J shed 0 bases, with 18 bases lying between them. The CDR3 coding sequence is TGCAGTGCTCTCGACCGCGACCACTCGAGCACAGATACGCAGTATTTT. This codes for CSALDRDHSSTDTQYF.

This clonotype turned up a few times. The genes are TRBV25-1 and TRBJ1-4, with a weak D call TRBD1 (5 bases). The V end lost 5 bases, the J end lost 8 bases, and 18 bases lay between the germline ends. This CDR3 spans 15 amino acids. From germline, CDR1 is MGHDK and CDR2 SYGVNS. CDR3 nucleotides: TGTGCCAGCAGTTCAAATCAGGGTGAAAGGGAAAAACTGTTTTTT. Amino acids: CASSSNQGEREKLFF.

The chain couples TRBV20-1 to TRBJ2-3, with 11 bases that match TRBD2. This CDR3 comprises 16 residues. V shed 5 bases and J 4 bases; nucleotides not matched to a gene: 11. Germline V gene lookup returns CDR1 DFQATT and CDR2 SNEGSKA (reference sequence). The CDR3 region is CSAQERLAGGPDTQYF. The CDR3 nucleotides read TGCAGTGCTCAAGAAAGGTTAGCGGGAGGGCCAGATACGCAGTATTTT.

The rearrangement uses TRBV5-1 and TRBJ2-1; 9 bases are shared with TRBD1. CDR1 and CDR2 from the germline V gene are SGHRS and YFSETQ. V trimming: 0 bases; J trimming: 6 bases; junction bases outside the gene matches: 10. This CDR3 region has 17 residues. Here the CDR3 reads CASSLVLHRGRLNEQFF. DNA for the CDR3: TGCGCCAGCAGCTTGGTACTACACAGGGGGCGCCTCAATGAGCAGTTCTTC.

In this sample, this clonotype turned up many times. The chain joins TRBV7-6 to TRBJ2-7, with 9 bases matching TRBD1. V was clipped by 8 bases and J by 5 bases; unmatched bases: 10. The CDR3 runs to 14 residues. Germline CDR1 SGHVS, CDR2 FNYEAQ. The CDR3 nucleotides read TGTGCCAGCGGATCCGGGACAGGGTCCAACGAGCAGTACTTC. This encodes CASGSGTGSNEQYF.

This clonotype came up once. A much larger clone lies one base from this, so it may be a read error. The chain combines TRBV5-1 with TRBJ2-1; D might be TRBD2 (5 bases). This CDR3 spans 14 amino acids. CDR1 and CDR2 from the germline V gene are SGHRS and YFSETQ. CDR3 DNA: TGCTCCAGCAGCCCTCGGACTTCCTACAATGAGCAGTTCTTC. Translated: CSSSPRTSYNEQFF.

The chain carries TRBV7-8 and TRBJ2-2, with 9 bases that match TRBD1. Germline trimming cut 1 base from V and 3 bases from J; bases unmatched to any gene: 3. The CDR3 totals 16 residues. Germline CDR1 reads SGHVS; CDR2 reads FQNEAQ. CDR3 DNA sequence: TGTGCCAGCAGCTTAGGACAGGGGGAGGACACCGGGGAGCTGTTTTTT. Amino acid sequence: CASSLGQGEDTGELFF.

This clonotype was counted a few times. V and J are TRBV6-5 and TRBJ1-1; tentative D call: TRBD1 (5 bases). This CDR3 region has 13 residues. Trimming cost V 2 bases and J 1 base, with 5 bases left between them. Germline CDR1 MNHEY, CDR2 SVGAGI. The CDR3 reads CASSYGTNTEAFF. The CDR3 DNA reads as TGTGCCAGCAGTTACGGGACGAACACTGAAGCTTTCTTT.

This clonotype turned up a few times. Since a much larger clone is just one base distant, this may be a read error. CDR3 in amino acids: CASSLVGSNEQFF. For the CDR3, the DNA is TGCGCCAGCAGCTTGGTAGGGTCCAATGAGCAGTTCTTC. V is TRBV5-1 and J is TRBJ2-1; no definite D call. Germline V gene data show CDR1 as SGHRS and CDR2 as YFSETQ. This CDR3 contains 13 residues. Trimming pared 0 bases from V and 6 bases from J, leaving 7 bases between.

This clonotype was found a few times. The chain recombines TRBV6-5 with TRBJ2-1; D gene unclear. The CDR3 totals 15 residues. The V gene lost 4 bases and the J gene lost 1 base, with 11 bases spanning the gap. Germline CDR1 reads MNHEY; CDR2 reads SVGAGI. The CDR3 DNA reads TGTGCCAGCAGTTTCCCCGTGGTTTCCTACAATGAGCAGTTCTTC. This translates into CASSFPVVSYNEQFF.

This clonotype was found many times. This chain joins TRBV27 and TRBJ1-1; D is ambiguous. The length of the CDR3 is 13 residues. The V gene lost 4 bases and the J gene lost 2 bases, with 8 bases spanning the gap. CDR1 and CDR2 (germline): MNHEY, SMNVEV (reference sequence). The CDR3 sequence is CASSSDVNTEAFF. The CDR3 DNA follows: TGTGCCAGCAGTTCGGACGTAAACACTGAAGCTTTCTTT.

The chain recombines TRBV28 with TRBJ2-1, with 12 bases fitting TRBD2. Germline CDR1 MDHEN, CDR2 SYDVKM. The CDR3 spans 15 residues. Losses at the gene ends were 3 bases for V and 9 bases for J; bases not matched to a gene: 6. Written as DNA, the CDR3 is TGTGCCAGCAGTTTCAGACTAGCGGGAGTGGGTGAGCAGTTCTTC. Its protein product is CASSFRLAGVGEQFF.

In this sample, this clonotype turned up many times. The V and J genes are TRBV12-3 or TRBV12-4 and TRBJ2-5, with D perhaps given as TRBD1 or TRBD2 (5 bases each). The CDR3 runs 15 residues. V was clipped by 6 bases and J by 3 bases, with 17 bases between them. The CDR3 region has the DNA TGTGCCAGCAGCCGGGACGGCAAAGGCGAAGAGACCCAGTACTTC. Encoded protein: CASSRDGKGEETQYF.

The V call is TRBV7-9, the J call TRBJ1-6; no firm D call. Germline loops: CDR1 SEHNR, CDR2 FQNEAQ (reference sequence). The ends were cut back, 1 base at V and 4 bases at J, with 5 bases in the middle. The CDR3 length is 14 residues. The CDR3 region is CASSLEQYNSPLHF. As DNA, the CDR3 is TGTGCCAGCAGCTTAGAACAATATAATTCACCCCTCCACTTT. The variable domain in full, with the rest retrieved from reference TRBV7-9 and TRBJ1-6, is DTGVSQNPRHKITKRGQNVTFRCDPISEHNRLYWYRQTLGQGPEFLTYFQNEAQLEKSRLLSDRFSAERPKGSFSTLEIQRTEQGDSAMYLCASSLEQYNSPLHFGNGTRLTVT.

This clonotype was seen only a few times. The rearrangement links TRBV5-1 to TRBJ2-7; 7 bases are a match to TRBD2. In germline, CDR1 is SGHRS, CDR2 YFSETQ. The CDR3 runs 16 residues. The V segment lost 0 bases and the J segment 2 bases; nucleotides outside the gene matches: 8. In DNA, the CDR3 is TGCGCCAGCAGCTTGGCAACTAGCGTCGTCGCCTACGAGCAGTACTTC. Protein sequence: CASSLATSVVAYEQYF.

The table lists this clonotype with many counts. The J gene is TRBJ2-7, the V gene TRBV10-3; maybe TRBD2 (5 bases). V was trimmed by 5 bases and J by 6 bases, leaving 11 bases between them. Germline loops: CDR1 ENHRY, CDR2 SYGVKD. CDR3 length: 12 amino acids. CDR3 region: CAISPEGIEQYF. The CDR3 coding sequence is TGTGCCATCAGTCCCGAGGGTATCGAGCAGTACTTC.

Notes on this clonotype: One base away lies a much larger clone, so this may be a sequencing read error. The genes are TRBV20-1 and TRBJ2-3; 7 bases fit TRBD2. The CDR3 sequence is 15 residues long. Germline V CDR1 and CDR2: DFQATT, SNEGSKA (reference sequence). CDR3 sequence: CSARVGTINTYTQYF. For the CDR3, the DNA is TGCAGTGCTAGAGTCGGGACTATAAACACATATACGCAGTATTTT.

This clonotype was seen more than once but under ten times. The CDR3 loop is CATSDLLSSEQFF. Here the CDR3 DNA reads TGTGCCACCAGTGATTTGCTCAGTTCTGAGCAGTTCTTC. V usage is TRBV24-1 and J usage is TRBJ2-1, with D uncertain. Germline V CDR1 and CDR2: KGHDR, SFDVKD. V shed 0 bases and J shed 9 bases, with 8 bases lying between them. The CDR3 totals 13 residues.

This chain links TRBV7-8 with TRBJ1-1; D ambiguous. Between the trimmed V and J ends, which lost 1 base and 0 bases, there was a span of 15 bases. The CDR3 has 17 residues. In germline, CDR1 is SGHVS, CDR2 FQNEAQ. This CDR3 reads CASSLVSGLGVNTEAFF. CDR3 bases: TGTGCCAGCAGCTTAGTGTCGGGGTTGGGAGTGAACACTGAAGCTTTCTTT.

This clonotype appeared a few times. The genes are TRBV6-1 and TRBJ2-2, with D possibly being TRBD2 (6 bases). Germline V gene lookup returns CDR1 MNHNS and CDR2 SASEGT. Trimming removed 4 bases at V and 4 bases at J, with 13 bases between. CDR3 length: 15 residues. The CDR3 spells CASSARVGGTGELFF. The CDR3 region has the DNA TGTGCCAGCAGTGCCAGGGTGGGGGGCACCGGGGAGCTGTTTTTT.

This clonotype was counted many times. The chain uses TRBV12-3 or TRBV12-4 and TRBJ2-3, with 7 nucleotides matching TRBD2. With V trimmed by 3 bases and J by 0 bases, 9 bases remained unmatched. There are 17 residues in the CDR3. In DNA, the CDR3 is TGTGCCAGCAGTTTGGTCACTAGCGTAACTAGCACAGATACGCAGTATTTT. It yields the protein CASSLVTSVTSTDTQYF.

The V call is TRBV11-2, the J call TRBJ1-1; D unclear. The CDR3 consists of 14 residues. V was shortened by 3 bases and J by 5 bases, with 13 bases between the two germline ends. CDR1 is SGHAT, CDR2 FQNNGV, per germline. The DNA of the CDR3 is TGTGCCAGCAGCTTCCGGGTGGCACGAACTGAAGCTTTCTTT. It specifies CASSFRVARTEAFF.